The T cell receptor (beta chain) described here comes from a study of control samples from healthy donors and cancer patients. Assay used: immunoSEQ multiplex PCR; TCRdb lists only in-frame clones, some missing. The sample shows roughly 170,000 clones, about 94% of them seen only once. V gave up 2 bases and J gave up 6 bases, with 7 bases separating them. CDR3 length equals 12 residues. Germline V gives CDR1 SGHTA, CDR2 FQGTGA. What was sequenced was blood. J is TRBJ1-2 and V is TRBV7-3; D may be TRBD1 (5 bases). The sequence derives from a woman aged 60-75 years in good health. Here the CDR3 reads CASSLQGHGYTF. As DNA, the CDR3 is TGTGCCAGCAGCTTACAGGGCCATGGCTACACCTTC.